Below, 30 T cell receptor beta chains from the same sample are listed, as sequenced in a study of tumor and adjacent non-tumor tissue in lung cancer. This sample's RNA came from whole unsorted tissue. The normal lung tissue was taken more than 3 cm from the tumor edge. The library came from three nested PCR rounds adapted from ARM-PCR protocols. Each CDR3 protein is one row after TCRdb ran MiXCR on the multiplex PCR reads. The sample holds 85,000 or so distinct CDR3 sequences, under 80% seen once. Sequencing used distant non-tumor lung tissue. These receptors all come from a woman in her forties or fifties with non-small cell lung cancer.

Points on this clonotype: A read error is likely, as this CDR3 ends without the conserved phenylalanine or tryptophan. The V call is TRBV28, the J call TRBJ1-4; D is uncertain. The CDR3 length is 14 residues. Germline CDR1 MDHEN, CDR2 SYDVKM. The CDR3 reads CTSNLFQPNEKLFS. As DNA, the CDR3 is TGTACCAGCAATTTGTTTCAGCCTAATGAAAAACTGTTTTCT.

This rearrangement joins TRBV30 to TRBJ2-7; D gene unclear. Germline V lookup: CDR1 GTSNPN, CDR2 SVGIG (reference sequence). V was cut by 3 bases and J by 5 bases, with 14 bases left in between. CDR3 size: 13 residues. In DNA, the CDR3 is TGTGCCTGGAGGGGCAGGAGCTCTCACGAGCAGTACTTC. It translates to CAWRGRSSHEQYF.

Turning to this clonotype: One junction end does not reproduce the germline sequence, and a read error may be involved. The V and J genes are TRBV11-2 and TRBJ2-7; maybe TRBD1 (5 bases). Germline V gives CDR1 SGHAT, CDR2 FQNNGV. CDR3 size: 13 residues. Here the CDR3 DNA reads TGTGTCAGCAGCTTGGAAACAGGAGCAGACCAGTACTTC. Protein product: CVSSLETGADQYF. Based on the CDR3 plus reference TRBV11-2 and TRBJ2-7, the full variable domain is EAGVAQSPRYKIIEKRQSVAFWCNPISGHATLYWYQQILGQGPKLLIQFQNNGVVDDSQLPKDRFSAERLKGVDSTLKIQPAKLEDSAVYLCVSSLETGADQYFGPGTRLTVT.

In regard to this clonotype: An end of the junction differs from the germline gene, which may be a read error. The chain has TRBV11-2 and TRBJ2-3; weak D call: TRBD2 (6 bases). This CDR3 is 16 amino acids long. CDR1 SGHAT and CDR2 FQNNGV come from the germline V gene. CDR3 sequence: CTSSLWGQLATDMQYF. The CDR3 DNA is TGTACCAGCAGCTTATGGGGCCAGCTAGCGACAGACATGCAGTATTTT.

This clonotype was counted between two and nine times. A clone one base away is much larger, so this may be a read error. The rearrangement links TRBV13 to TRBJ1-5; tentative D call: TRBD1 (6 bases). Germline assignment: CDR1 PRHDT and CDR2 FYEKMQ (reference sequence). CDR3 size: 14 residues. The CDR3: CANSLQGNNQPQHF. The CDR3 DNA reads TGTGCCAACAGCTTACAGGGAAACAATCAGCCCCAGCATTTT.

This clonotype was detected only a few times. The junction does not match germline at one end; this may be a read error. The chain is built from TRBV11-2 and TRBJ1-6; a weak D match, TRBD1 (5 bases). This CDR3 region has 14 residues. CDR1 is SGHAT and CDR2 is FQNNGV in the germline V gene. CDR3 coding DNA: TGTGCCAGCGGCTTACACAGGAGTAATTCACCCCTCCACTTT. This translates into CASGLHRSNSPLHF.

Notes on this clonotype: At one of its ends the junction is not consistent with the germline gene, which may arise from a read error. This chain links TRBV6-5 with TRBJ2-7; D might be TRBD1 (5 bases). The CDR3 has 15 residues. CDR1 and CDR2 (germline): MNHEY, SVGAGI. CDR3 sequence reads: CASYRKNGAPNEQYF. The CDR3 DNA sequence: TGTGCCAGTTATAGGAAGAATGGGGCCCCCAACGAACAGTACTTC.

This clonotype was counted once. CDR3 sequence: CASSKGLVGAIGELFF. The CDR3 DNA reads TGCGCCAGCAGCAAGGGACTAGTGGGAGCGATCGGGGAGCTGTTTTTT. This chain uses TRBV4-1 with TRBJ2-2, with 8 nucleotides matching TRBD2. The V gene's germline CDR1 is MGHRA and CDR2 YSYEKL. The CDR3 contains 16 residues. The ends lost 5 bases at V and 7 bases at J; junction bases unmatched: 12.

This clonotype has a handful of counts. No conserved phenylalanine or tryptophan ends this CDR3, so it is likely a read error. The rearrangement uses TRBV28 and TRBJ2-3; D not resolved. Germline V gene lookup returns CDR1 MDHEN and CDR2 SYDVKM. The V and J ends lost 3 bases and 1 base respectively, with 8 bases between them. This CDR3 spans 14 amino acids. The CDR3 loop is CASSFLSGTDTQYY. For the CDR3, the DNA is TGTGCCAGCAGTTTCCTTAGTGGCACAGATACGCAGTATTAT.

Comments on this clonotype: Sequence at one end of the junction differs from germline and may be a read error. The chain has TRBV11-2 and TRBJ2-1; TRBD1 aligns across 9 bases. The CDR3 extends over 16 amino acids. Germline V CDR1 and CDR2: SGHAT, FQNNGV. The CDR3 loop reads CVSSLEPGQGYTEQSF. The CDR3 DNA is TGTGTCAGCAGCTTGGAACCGGGACAGGGATATACTGAGCAGTCCTTC.

As to this clonotype: Mismatch with germline at one junction end may stem from a read error. This chain joins TRBV6-6 and TRBJ2-5; D could derive from TRBD1 or TRBD2 (5 bases each). CDR3 length: 15 residues. CDR1 and CDR2 from the germline V gene are MNHNY and SVGAGI (reference sequence). The CDR3: CAISPRDPAGETQYF. CDR3 nucleotide sequence: TGTGCCATCAGTCCCCGGGACCCTGCTGGGGAGACCCAGTACTTC.

CDR3 sequence reads: CSVRGEAKEETQYF. CDR3 bases: TGCAGCGTTCGCGGGGAAGCTAAAGAGGAAACCCAGTACTTC. V is TRBV29-1 and J is TRBJ2-5; possible D gene TRBD2, 6 bases. CDR1 is SQVTM and CDR2 is ANQGSEA in the germline V gene. CDR3 length: 14 residues. The V end lost 5 bases, the J end lost 8 bases, and 21 bases lay between the germline ends.

Of note for this clonotype: A much more abundant neighbour one base away suggests this may be a read error. The chain combines TRBV5-1 with TRBJ2-2, with D perhaps assigned TRBD1 or TRBD2 (6 bases each). CDR3 size: 16 residues. CDR1 and CDR2 from the germline V gene are SGHRS and YFSETQ. Trimming pared 0 bases from V and 6 bases from J, leaving 15 bases between. CDR3 nucleotides: TGCGCCAGCAGCTTGGCCGGGGGCGTAGGCGCCGGGGAGCTGTTTTTT. Translating gives CASSLAGGVGAGELFF.

A note on this clonotype: The junction does not match germline at one end; this may be a read error. V gene TRBV4-2 combines with J gene TRBJ2-2; 7 bases align to TRBD2. The length of the CDR3 is 12 residues. Germline lookup yields CDR1 LGHNA and CDR2 YNFKEQ. This CDR3 is CVSSPAGGKLFF. CDR3 bases: TGTGTCAGCAGCCCGGCCGGGGGGAAGCTGTTTTTT.

As for this clonotype: An end of the junction differs from the germline gene, which may be a read error. CDR3 protein: CVSSPDRGRSNEQFF. The DNA for the CDR3 is TGCGTCAGCAGCCCCGACCGAGGGCGCTCCAATGAGCAGTTCTTC. The rearrangement uses TRBV4-1 and TRBJ2-1, with D possibly matching TRBD2 (5 bases). This CDR3 region has 15 residues. The germline V gene has CDR1 MGHRA and CDR2 YSYEKL.

By sample share, this clonotype is medium-sized. CDR3 nucleotides: TGCGCCAGCCGTCCGAGACAAAGTGATGGCTACACCTTC. This gives the protein CASRPRQSDGYTF. The chain links TRBV10-1 to TRBJ1-2; D remains ambiguous. Trimming removed 8 bases at V and 6 bases at J, with 16 bases between. CDR3 length equals 13 residues. In germline, CDR1 is WNHNN, CDR2 SYGVQD (reference sequence).

The CDR3 nucleotides are TGCGCCAGCAGCATACCAGCGGGAACGGACAATGAGCAGTTCTTC. This encodes CASSIPAGTDNEQFF. This sequence joins TRBV5-1 and TRBJ2-1; TRBD2 agrees at 7 bases. The germline gives CDR1 SGHRS, CDR2 YFSETQ. V gave up 4 bases and J gave up 5 bases; unmatched junction bases: 9. The CDR3 has 15 amino acids.

The rearrangement joins TRBV12-3 or TRBV12-4 to TRBJ1-2; D gene ambiguous. The ends were cut back, 7 bases at V and 12 bases at J, with 15 bases in the middle. CDR3 length: 11 amino acids. The CDR3 is CASNIGVTHTF. For the CDR3, the DNA is TGTGCCAGCAACATTGGGGTCACCCACACCTTC.

Concerning this clonotype itself: This may be a read error, as it is one base from a much larger clone. V usage is TRBV5-6 and J usage is TRBJ2-2; D might be TRBD1 or TRBD2, each matching 7 bases. The CDR3 loop spans 14 amino acids. Germline loops: CDR1 SGHDT, CDR2 YYEEEE. With 4 bases removed from V and 6 bases from J, the gap between germline ends came to 13 bases. The CDR3 here is CASSLAGGAGELFF. CDR3 nucleotides: TGTGCCAGCAGCCTCGCAGGGGGGGCCGGGGAGCTGTTTTTT.

The CDR3 DNA reads as TGCAGTGCTAGAGCGAGTCTGGGACTAGCGGGAGTGGATCGCACAGATACGCAGTATTTT. Translation: CSARASLGLAGVDRTDTQYF. This chain joins TRBV20-1 and TRBJ2-3; 14 bases align to TRBD2. Germline V gene sequence: CDR1 DFQATT, CDR2 SNEGSKA (reference sequence). V lost 1 base, J lost 1 base, and 13 bases stayed unmatched. The CDR3 covers 20 residues.

Regarding this clonotype: This may be a read error: a much more frequent sequence differs by one nucleotide. The CDR3 sequence: CAGSLNTNNEQFF. The CDR3 region has the DNA TGCGCCGGCAGCTTGAACACCAACAATGAGCAGTTCTTC. The J gene is TRBJ2-1, the V gene TRBV5-1; D ambiguous. The CDR3 spans 13 residues. CDR1 SGHRS and CDR2 YFSETQ come from the germline V gene.

As concerns this clonotype: Relative to the germline gene, one junction end is altered; a read error may explain this. The chain links TRBV6-1 to TRBJ2-1; D perhaps matches TRBD2 (6 bases). The V gene's germline CDR1 is MNHNS and CDR2 SASEGT. The CDR3 consists of 15 residues. In nucleotides, the CDR3 is TGTGACAGCAGTGAAACGGGGGAGGCGGGGTATGAGCAGTTCTTC. Protein sequence: CDSSETGEAGYEQFF.

Concerning this clonotype: A junction end diverges from the germline sequence, so it may reflect a read error. This chain links TRBV6-2 or TRBV6-3 with TRBJ1-2; D call uncertain. CDR3 size: 14 residues. Germline V gene sequence: CDR1 MNHEY, CDR2 SVGEGT. In nucleotides, the CDR3 is TGTGCCAGCAGTTTGTCCCCCCGGCACTATGGCAACGCCTTC. Amino acids: CASSLSPRHYGNAF.

Comments on this clonotype: Since no conserved phenylalanine or tryptophan closes the CDR3, a read error is the likely cause. The chain recombines TRBV29-1 with TRBJ2-6; a weak D match, TRBD2 (5 bases). V shed 4 bases and J shed 1 base, with 23 bases lying between them. The V gene's germline CDR1 is SQVTM and CDR2 ANQGSEA. The CDR3 sequence is 19 residues long. The CDR3: CSVVPVVDIGDSGANVLTL. DNA of the CDR3: TGCAGCGTTGTCCCCGTCGTAGACATCGGGGATTCTGGGGCCAACGTCCTGACTTTA.

As for this clonotype: The junction departs from germline at one end; a sequencing error may be responsible. The chain links TRBV6-6 to TRBJ2-7; D not certain. The CDR3 runs to 12 residues. The V gene's germline CDR1 is MNHNY and CDR2 SVGAGI (reference sequence). The CDR3 sequence: CASNYSLAAQYF. The CDR3 DNA is TGTGCCAGCAATTACTCGTTGGCCGCGCAGTACTTC.

Concerning this clonotype: No conserved phenylalanine or tryptophan is present at the end of the CDR3, so a read error is the likely explanation. The genes are TRBV11-2 and TRBJ1-6; D is ambiguous. CDR3 length equals 15 residues. Per the germline V gene, CDR1 is SGHAT and CDR2 is FQNNGV. CDR3 region: CAISLDPGPYSPLHL. The CDR3 DNA reads TGTGCCATCAGCTTAGATCCCGGACCCTATTCGCCCCTCCACCTT.

In its sample, this clonotype was seen once. This could be a read error, since a much larger clone is one nucleotide away. This chain links TRBV20-1 with TRBJ1-5, with D possibly being TRBD1 (5 bases). The germline V gene has CDR1 DFQATT and CDR2 SNEGSKA (reference sequence). V lost 6 bases, J lost 5 bases, and 17 bases lay in between. There are 14 residues in the CDR3. CDR3 DNA sequence: TGCAGTGCCCCCGGGGGAGGGAAACATCAGCCCCAGCATTTT. Protein sequence: CSAPGGGKHQPQHF.

Regarding this clonotype: This may stem from a read error, because a much larger clone lies one nucleotide away. V is TRBV7-9 and J is TRBJ2-1; D unresolved. The length of the CDR3 is 13 residues. Per germline, CDR1 SEHNR and CDR2 FQNEAQ (reference sequence). V gave up 6 bases and J gave up 8 bases, with 14 bases separating them. CDR3 nucleotide sequence: TGTGCCAGCAGAGCAGACGTTTTCGATGAGCAGTTCTTC. This gives the protein CASRADVFDEQFF.

This clonotype was detected only a few times. This may arise from a read error, as a much more abundant clone is one base away. The V gene is TRBV28, the J gene TRBJ2-7; TRBD1 agrees at 7 bases. This CDR3 has 15 amino acids. V gave up 10 bases and J gave up 3 bases; unmatched junction bases: 15. The germline CDR1 and CDR2 sequences are MDHEN and SYDVKM. DNA of the CDR3: TGTGCCAACAGAATTGCACGACAGGGCATCTACGAGCAGTACTTC. Amino acids: CANRIARQGIYEQYF.

As regards this clonotype: The junction departs from germline at one end; a sequencing error may be responsible. This chain links TRBV10-2 with TRBJ1-1, with D hard to call. The V gene's germline CDR1 is WSHSY and CDR2 SAAADI. This CDR3 comprises 16 residues. The CDR3 here is CANSPPPRRLGTEAFF. The CDR3 DNA reads TGCGCCAACAGTCCACCCCCCAGGAGGCTAGGGACTGAAGCTTTCTTT.